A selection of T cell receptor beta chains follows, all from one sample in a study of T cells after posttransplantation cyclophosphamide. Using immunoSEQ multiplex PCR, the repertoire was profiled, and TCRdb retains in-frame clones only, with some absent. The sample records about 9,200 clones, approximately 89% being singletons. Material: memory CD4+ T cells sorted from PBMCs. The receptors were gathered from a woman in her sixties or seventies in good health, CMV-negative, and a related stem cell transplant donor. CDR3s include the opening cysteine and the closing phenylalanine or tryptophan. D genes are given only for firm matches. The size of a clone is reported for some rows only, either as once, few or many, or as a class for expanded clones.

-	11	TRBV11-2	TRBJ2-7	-	TGTGCCAGCAGCGCTAACTACGAGCAGTACTTC	CASSANYEQYF
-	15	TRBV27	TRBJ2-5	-	TGTGCCAGCAGTCCAAACGGGCGGCAGGGGGAGACCCAGTACTTC	CASSPNGRQGETQYF
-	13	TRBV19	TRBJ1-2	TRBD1	TGTGCCAGTAGCCCGACAGGGCGGTCTGGCTACACCTTC	CASSPTGRSGYTF
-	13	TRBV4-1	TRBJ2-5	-	TGCGCCAGCAGTCGGGACTTGCAAGAGACCCAGTACTTC	CASSRDLQETQYF
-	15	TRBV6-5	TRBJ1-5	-	TGTGCCAGCAGTTACGGAGGGGAAGTCAATCAGCCCCAGCATTTT	CASSYGGEVNQPQHF
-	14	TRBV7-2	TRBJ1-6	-	TGTGCCAGCAGCTTACGGCAGGGGAATTCCCCCCTCCACTTT	CASSLRQGNSPLHF
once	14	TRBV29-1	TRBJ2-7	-	TGCAGCGCCCCACCGGGCTCCAGACTATACGAGCAGTACTTC	CSAPPGSRLYEQYF
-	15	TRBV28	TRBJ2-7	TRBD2	TGTGCCAGCAGCTCCACTAGCGGAAGCTCCTACGAGCAGTACTTC	CASSSTSGSSYEQYF
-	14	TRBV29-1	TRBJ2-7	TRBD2	TGCAGCGTCCGGACTAGCGGGAGGGCCTACGAGCAGTACTTC	CSVRTSGRAYEQYF
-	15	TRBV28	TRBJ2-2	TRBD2	TGTGCCAGCAAGGGGCTAGCGGGGAACACCGGGGAGCTGTTTTTT	CASKGLAGNTGELFF
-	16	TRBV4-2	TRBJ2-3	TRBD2	TGTGCCAGCAGCCCTCATAGCGGGAGGTCCGGGGATACGCAGTATTTT	CASSPHSGRSGDTQYF
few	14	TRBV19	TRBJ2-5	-	TGTGCCAGTAGCGATCAGGTTAACCAAGAGACCCAGTACTTC	CASSDQVNQETQYF
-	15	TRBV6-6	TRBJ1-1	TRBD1	TGTGCCAGCAGCCCCTTCGGACAGGGGGCGTCTGAAGCTTTCTTT	CASSPFGQGASEAFF
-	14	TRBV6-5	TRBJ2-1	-	TGTGCCAGCAGTCCCCCCCGCGGGGTTAATGAGCAGTTCTTC	CASSPPRGVNEQFF
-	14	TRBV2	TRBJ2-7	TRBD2	TGTGCCAGCAGTGAACTAGCGGGAACGGCCGAGCAGTACTTC	CASSELAGTAEQYF
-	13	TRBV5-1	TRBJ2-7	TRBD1	TGCGCCAGCAGCATTAGGACAGGGAATGAGCAGTACTTC	CASSIRTGNEQYF
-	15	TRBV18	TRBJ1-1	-	TGTGCCAGCTCACCAGGGGCTTCACCCAACACTGAAGCTTTCTTT	CASSPGASPNTEAFF
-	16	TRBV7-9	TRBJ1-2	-	TGTGCCAGCAGCTACGAATGGACAGAGGGCGTGCGTGGCTACACCTTC	CASSYEWTEGVRGYTF
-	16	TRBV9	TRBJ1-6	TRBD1	TGTGCCAGCAGCTCAAGACAGGGGGCATCCCATTCACCCCTCCACTTT	CASSSRQGASHSPLHF
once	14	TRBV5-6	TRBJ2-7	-	TGTGCCAGCAGCTTGGGCCCGGCTAGTCGAGAGCAGTACTTC	CASSLGPASREQYF
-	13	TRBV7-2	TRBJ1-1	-	TGTGCCAGCAGCCCCCAGGGAGGTGGTGAAGCTTTCTTT	CASSPQGGGEAFF
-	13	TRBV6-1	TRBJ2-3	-	TGTGCCAGCAGTGCGGGTAGCACAGATACGCAGTATTTT	CASSAGSTDTQYF
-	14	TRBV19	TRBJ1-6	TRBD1	TGTGCCAGTAACCCCGGGACAGGGAATTCACCCCTCCACTTT	CASNPGTGNSPLHF
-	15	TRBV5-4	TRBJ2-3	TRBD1	TGTGCCAGCAGCCTGGGGGACAGGGGCACAGATACGCAGTATTTT	CASSLGDRGTDTQYF
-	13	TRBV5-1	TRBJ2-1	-	TGCGCCAGCAGCTTGGAAGCGATGGCTGAGCAGTTCTTC	CASSLEAMAEQFF